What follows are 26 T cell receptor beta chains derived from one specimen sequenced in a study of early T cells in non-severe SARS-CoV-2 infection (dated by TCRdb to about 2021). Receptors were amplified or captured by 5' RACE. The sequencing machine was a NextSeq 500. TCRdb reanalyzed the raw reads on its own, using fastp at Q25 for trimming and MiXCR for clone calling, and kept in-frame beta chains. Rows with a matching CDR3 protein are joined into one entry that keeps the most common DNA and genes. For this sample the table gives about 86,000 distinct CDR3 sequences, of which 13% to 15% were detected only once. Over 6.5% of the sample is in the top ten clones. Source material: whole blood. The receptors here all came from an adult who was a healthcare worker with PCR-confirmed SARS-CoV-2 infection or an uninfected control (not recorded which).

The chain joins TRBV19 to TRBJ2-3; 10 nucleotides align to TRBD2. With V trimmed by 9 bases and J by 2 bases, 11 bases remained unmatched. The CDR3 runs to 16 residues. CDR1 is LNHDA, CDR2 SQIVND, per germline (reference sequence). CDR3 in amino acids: CASDSSGLAATDTQYF. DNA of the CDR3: TGTGCCAGCGATTCCTCCGGACTAGCGGCCACAGATACGCAGTATTTT.

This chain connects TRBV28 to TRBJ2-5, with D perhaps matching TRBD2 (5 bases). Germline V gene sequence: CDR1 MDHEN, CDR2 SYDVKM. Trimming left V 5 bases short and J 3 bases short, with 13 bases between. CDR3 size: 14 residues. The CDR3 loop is CASSIPDGKETQYF. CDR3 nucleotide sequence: TGTGCCAGCAGTATACCGGACGGGAAAGAGACCCAGTACTTC.

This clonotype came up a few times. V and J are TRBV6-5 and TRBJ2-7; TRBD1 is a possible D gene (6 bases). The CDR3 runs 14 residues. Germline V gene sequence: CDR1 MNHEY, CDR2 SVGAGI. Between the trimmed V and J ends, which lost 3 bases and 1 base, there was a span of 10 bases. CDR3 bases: TGTGCCAGCAGTTATCAACAGGGATCCTACGAGCAGTACTTC. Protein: CASSYQQGSYEQYF.

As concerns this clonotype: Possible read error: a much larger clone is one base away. DNA for the CDR3: TGCGCCAGCAGCCAAGCCCGGGAAAACACTGAAGCTTTCTTT. It translates to CASSQARENTEAFF. The V and J genes are TRBV4-1 and TRBJ1-1; D call uncertain. Germline CDR1 MGHRA, CDR2 YSYEKL. Deletions cut 1 base from V and 2 bases from J, with 8 bases between. This CDR3 is 14 amino acids long.

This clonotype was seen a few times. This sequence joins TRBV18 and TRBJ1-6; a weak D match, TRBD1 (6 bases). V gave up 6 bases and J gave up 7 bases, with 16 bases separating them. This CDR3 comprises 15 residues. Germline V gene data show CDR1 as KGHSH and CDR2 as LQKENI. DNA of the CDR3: TGTGCCAGCTCGCCGGGACCGGGGGCAAATTCACCCCTCCACTTT. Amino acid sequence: CASSPGPGANSPLHF.

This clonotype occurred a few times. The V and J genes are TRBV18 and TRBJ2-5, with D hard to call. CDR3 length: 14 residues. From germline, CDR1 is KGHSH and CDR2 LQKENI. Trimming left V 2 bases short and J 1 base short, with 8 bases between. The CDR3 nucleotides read TGTGCCAGCTCACCAAAGATTACCCAAGAGACCCAGTACTTC. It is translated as CASSPKITQETQYF.

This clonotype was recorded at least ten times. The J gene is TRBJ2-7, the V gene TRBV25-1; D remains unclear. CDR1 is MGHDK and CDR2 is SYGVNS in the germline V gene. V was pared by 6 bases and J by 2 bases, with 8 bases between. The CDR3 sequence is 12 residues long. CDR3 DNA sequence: TGTGCCAGCAGCAGGAACCCCTACGAGCAGTACTTC. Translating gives CASSRNPYEQYF.

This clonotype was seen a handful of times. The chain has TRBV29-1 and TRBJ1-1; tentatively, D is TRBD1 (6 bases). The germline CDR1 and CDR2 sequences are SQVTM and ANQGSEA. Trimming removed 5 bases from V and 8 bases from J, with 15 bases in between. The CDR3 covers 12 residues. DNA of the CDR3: TGCAGCGTTCTTAGCCGGACAGTAGAAGCTTTCTTT. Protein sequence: CSVLSRTVEAFF.

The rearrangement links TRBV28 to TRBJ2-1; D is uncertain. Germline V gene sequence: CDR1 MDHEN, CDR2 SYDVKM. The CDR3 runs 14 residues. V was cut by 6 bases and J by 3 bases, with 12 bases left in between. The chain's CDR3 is CASSPRENYNEQFF. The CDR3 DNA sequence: TGTGCCAGCAGCCCACGAGAGAACTACAATGAGCAGTTCTTC.

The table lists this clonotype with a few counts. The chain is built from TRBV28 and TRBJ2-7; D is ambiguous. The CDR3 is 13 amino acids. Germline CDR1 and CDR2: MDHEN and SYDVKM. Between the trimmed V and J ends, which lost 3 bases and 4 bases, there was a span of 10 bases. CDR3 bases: TGTGCCAGCAGTTTGCCACCCTTGTACGAGCAGTACTTC. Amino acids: CASSLPPLYEQYF.

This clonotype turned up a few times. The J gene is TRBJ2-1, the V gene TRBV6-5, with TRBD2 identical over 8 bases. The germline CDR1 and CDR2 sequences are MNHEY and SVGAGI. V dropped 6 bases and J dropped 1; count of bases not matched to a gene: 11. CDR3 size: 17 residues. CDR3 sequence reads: CASSSTTSAASYNEQFF. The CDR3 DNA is TGTGCCAGCAGCTCGACGACTAGCGCCGCATCCTACAATGAGCAGTTCTTC.

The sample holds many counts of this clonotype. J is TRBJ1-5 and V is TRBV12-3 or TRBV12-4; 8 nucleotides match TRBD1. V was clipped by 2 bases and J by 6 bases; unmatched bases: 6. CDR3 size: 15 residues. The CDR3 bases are TGTGCCAGCAGTTTAACAGGGGGTGGTTTTCAGCCCCAGCATTTT. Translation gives CASSLTGGGFQPQHF.

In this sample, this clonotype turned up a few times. CDR3 coding DNA: TGTGCCAGCAGCAAGACAGGCCGCAACTCTGGGGCCAACGTCCTGACTTTC. Translated, it gives CASSKTGRNSGANVLTF. The rearrangement joins TRBV6-1 to TRBJ2-6, with D perhaps matching TRBD1 (6 bases). Between the trimmed V and J ends, which lost 6 bases and 0 bases, there was a span of 15 bases. CDR1 MNHNS and CDR2 SASEGT come from the germline V gene. This CDR3 has 17 amino acids.

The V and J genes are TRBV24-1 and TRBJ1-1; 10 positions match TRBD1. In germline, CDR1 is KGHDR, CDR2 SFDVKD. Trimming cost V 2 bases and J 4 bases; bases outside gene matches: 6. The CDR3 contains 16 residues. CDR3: CATSDSRQGASTEAFF. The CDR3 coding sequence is TGTGCCACCAGTGATTCTCGACAGGGGGCTAGCACTGAAGCTTTCTTT.

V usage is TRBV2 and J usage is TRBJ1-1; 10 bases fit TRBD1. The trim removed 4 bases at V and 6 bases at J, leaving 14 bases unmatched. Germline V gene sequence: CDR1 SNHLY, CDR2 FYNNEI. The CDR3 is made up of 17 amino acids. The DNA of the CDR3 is TGTGCCAGCAGTGGGGCGGGACAGGGGCTGACTCGGGCTGAAGCTTTCTTT. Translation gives CASSGAGQGLTRAEAFF.

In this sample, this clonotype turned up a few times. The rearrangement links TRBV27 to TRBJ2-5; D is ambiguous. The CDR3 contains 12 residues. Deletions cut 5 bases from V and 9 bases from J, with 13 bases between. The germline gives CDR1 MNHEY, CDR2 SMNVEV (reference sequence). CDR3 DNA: TGTGCCAGCAGTCCCTATACTGGGGCCCAGTACTTC. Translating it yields CASSPYTGAQYF.

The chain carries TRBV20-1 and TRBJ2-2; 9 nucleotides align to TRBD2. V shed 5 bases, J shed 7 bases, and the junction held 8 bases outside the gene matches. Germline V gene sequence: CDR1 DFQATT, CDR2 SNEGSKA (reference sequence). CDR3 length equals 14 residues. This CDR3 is CSASGTSSYGELFF. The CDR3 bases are TGCAGTGCTTCCGGGACTAGCAGTTACGGGGAGCTGTTTTTT.

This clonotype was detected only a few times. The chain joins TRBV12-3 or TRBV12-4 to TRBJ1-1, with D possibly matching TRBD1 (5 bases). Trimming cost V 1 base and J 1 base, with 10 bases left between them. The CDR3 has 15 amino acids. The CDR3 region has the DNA TGTGCCAGCAGTTTAGAGGAGGGGCGGAACACTGAAGCTTTCTTT. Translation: CASSLEEGRNTEAFF.

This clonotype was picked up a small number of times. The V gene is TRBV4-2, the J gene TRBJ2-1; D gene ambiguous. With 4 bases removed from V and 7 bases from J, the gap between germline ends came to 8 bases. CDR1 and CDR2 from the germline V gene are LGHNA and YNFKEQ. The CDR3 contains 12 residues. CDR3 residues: CASSPPANEQFF. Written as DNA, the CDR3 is TGTGCCAGCAGCCCCCCCGCTAATGAGCAGTTCTTC.

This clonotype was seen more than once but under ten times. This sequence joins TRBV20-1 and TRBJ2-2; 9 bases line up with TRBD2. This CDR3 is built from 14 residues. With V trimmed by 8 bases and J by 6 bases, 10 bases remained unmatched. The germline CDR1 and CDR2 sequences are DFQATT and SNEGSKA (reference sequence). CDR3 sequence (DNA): TGCAGTCTCAGGCCGGGACTAGCTGCCGGGGAGCTGTTTTTT. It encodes CSLRPGLAAGELFF.

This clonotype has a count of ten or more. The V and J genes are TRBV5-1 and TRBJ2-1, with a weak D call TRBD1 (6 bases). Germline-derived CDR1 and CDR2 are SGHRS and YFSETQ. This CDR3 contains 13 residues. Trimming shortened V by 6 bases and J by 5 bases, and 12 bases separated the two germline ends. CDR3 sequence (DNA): TGCGCCAGCAAACTTGACAGGCACAATGAGCAGTTCTTC. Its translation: CASKLDRHNEQFF.

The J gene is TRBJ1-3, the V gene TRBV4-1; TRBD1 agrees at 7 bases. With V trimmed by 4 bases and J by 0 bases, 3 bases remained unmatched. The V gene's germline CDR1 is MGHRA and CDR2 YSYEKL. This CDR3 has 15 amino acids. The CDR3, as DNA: TGCGCCAGCAGCCTTGACAGGGACTCTGGAAACACCATATATTTT. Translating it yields CASSLDRDSGNTIYF.

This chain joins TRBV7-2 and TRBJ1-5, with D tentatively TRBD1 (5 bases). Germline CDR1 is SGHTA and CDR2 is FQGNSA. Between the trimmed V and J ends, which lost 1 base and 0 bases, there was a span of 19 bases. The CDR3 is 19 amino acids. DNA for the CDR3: TGTGCCAGCAGCTTAGTCCGGGGCAGTTGGGAAAGTAGCAATCAGCCCCAGCATTTT. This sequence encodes CASSLVRGSWESSNQPQHF. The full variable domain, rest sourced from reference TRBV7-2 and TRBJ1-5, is GAGVSQSPSNKVTEKGKDVELRCDPISGHTALYWYRQSLGQGLEFLIYFQGNSAPDKSGLPSDRFSAERTGGSVSTLTIQRTQQEDSAVYLCASSLVRGSWESSNQPQHFGDGTRLSIL.

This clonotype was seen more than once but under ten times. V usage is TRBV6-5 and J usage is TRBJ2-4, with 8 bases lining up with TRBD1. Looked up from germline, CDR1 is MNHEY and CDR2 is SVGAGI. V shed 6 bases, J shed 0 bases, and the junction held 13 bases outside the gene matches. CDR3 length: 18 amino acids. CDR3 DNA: TGTGCCAGCAGCCGGGGACAGGACTCAAGAACAGCCAAAAACATTCAGTACTTC. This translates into CASSRGQDSRTAKNIQYF.

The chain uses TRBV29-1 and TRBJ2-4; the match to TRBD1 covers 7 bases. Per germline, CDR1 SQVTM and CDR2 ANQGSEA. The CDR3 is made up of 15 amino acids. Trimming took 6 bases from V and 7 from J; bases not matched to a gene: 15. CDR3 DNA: TGCAGCGTAGAACCGGGACAGTGGACGGGGAACATTCAGTACTTC. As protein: CSVEPGQWTGNIQYF. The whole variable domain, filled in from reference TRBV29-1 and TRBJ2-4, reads SAVISQKPSRDICQRGTSLTIQCQVDSQVTMMFWYRQQPGQSLTLIATANQGSEATYESGFVIDKFPISRPNLTFSTLTVSNMSPEDSSIYLCSVEPGQWTGNIQYFGAGTRLSVL.

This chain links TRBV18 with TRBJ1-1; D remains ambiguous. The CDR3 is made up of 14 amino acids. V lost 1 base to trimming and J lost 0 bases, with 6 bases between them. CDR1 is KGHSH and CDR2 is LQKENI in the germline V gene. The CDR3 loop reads CASSPRSMNTEAFF. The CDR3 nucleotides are TGTGCCAGCTCACCACGATCTATGAACACTGAAGCTTTCTTT.